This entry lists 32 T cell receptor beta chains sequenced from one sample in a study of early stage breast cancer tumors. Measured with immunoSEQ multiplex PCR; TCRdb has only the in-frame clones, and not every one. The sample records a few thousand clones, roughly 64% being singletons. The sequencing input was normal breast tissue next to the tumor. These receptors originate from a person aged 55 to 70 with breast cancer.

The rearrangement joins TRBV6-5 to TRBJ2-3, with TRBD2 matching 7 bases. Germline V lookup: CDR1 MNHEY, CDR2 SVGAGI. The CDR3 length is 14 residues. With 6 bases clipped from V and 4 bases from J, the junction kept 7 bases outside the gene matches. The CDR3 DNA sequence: TGTGCCAGCAGCCCCTCCGGGGGGTCAGATACGCAGTATTTT. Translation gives CASSPSGGSDTQYF.

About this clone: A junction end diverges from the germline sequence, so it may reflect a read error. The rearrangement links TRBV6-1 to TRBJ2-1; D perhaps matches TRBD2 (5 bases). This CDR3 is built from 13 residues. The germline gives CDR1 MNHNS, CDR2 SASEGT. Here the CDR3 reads CASGQTDYYEQFF. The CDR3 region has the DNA TGTGCCAGCGGTCAGACCGACTACTATGAGCAGTTCTTC.

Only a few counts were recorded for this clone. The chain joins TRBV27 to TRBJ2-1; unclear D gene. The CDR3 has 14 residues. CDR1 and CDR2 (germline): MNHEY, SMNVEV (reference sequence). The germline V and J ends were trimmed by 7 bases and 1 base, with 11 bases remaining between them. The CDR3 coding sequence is TGTGCCAGCACTTCCTTCTCGTCCTACAATGAGCAGTTCTTC. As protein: CASTSFSSYNEQFF.

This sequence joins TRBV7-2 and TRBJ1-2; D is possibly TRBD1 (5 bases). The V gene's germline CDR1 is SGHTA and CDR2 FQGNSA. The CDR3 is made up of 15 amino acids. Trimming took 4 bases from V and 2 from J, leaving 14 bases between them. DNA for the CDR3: TGTGCCAGCAGCTGGGGGTCTGGGTCCAACTATGGCTACACCTTC. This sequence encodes CASSWGSGSNYGYTF.

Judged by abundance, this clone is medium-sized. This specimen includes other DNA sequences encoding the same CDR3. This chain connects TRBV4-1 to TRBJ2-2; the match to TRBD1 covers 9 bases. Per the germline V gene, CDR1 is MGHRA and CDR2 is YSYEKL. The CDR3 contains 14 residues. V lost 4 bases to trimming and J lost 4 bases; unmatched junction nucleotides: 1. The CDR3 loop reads CASSRDRATGELFF. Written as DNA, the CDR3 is TGCGCCAGCAGCCGGGACAGGGCCACCGGGGAGCTGTTTTTT.

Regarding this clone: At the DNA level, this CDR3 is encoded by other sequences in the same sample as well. CDR3 loop: CASSLMGTEGETQYF. The DNA for the CDR3 is TGCGCCAGCAGCTTGATGGGGACAGAGGGAGAGACCCAGTACTTC. This chain links TRBV5-1 with TRBJ2-5; 7 bases are shared with TRBD1. The CDR3 consists of 15 residues. Germline assignment: CDR1 SGHRS and CDR2 YFSETQ. V lost 1 base to trimming and J lost 4 bases; unmatched junction nucleotides: 7.

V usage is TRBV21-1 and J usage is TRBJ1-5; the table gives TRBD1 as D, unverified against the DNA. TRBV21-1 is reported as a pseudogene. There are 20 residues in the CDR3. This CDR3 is CASSKPRQAELFYSNQPQHF. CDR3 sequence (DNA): TGTGCCAGCAGCAAACCTCGGCAGGCCGAGTTATTTTATAGCAATCAGCCCCAGCATTTT.

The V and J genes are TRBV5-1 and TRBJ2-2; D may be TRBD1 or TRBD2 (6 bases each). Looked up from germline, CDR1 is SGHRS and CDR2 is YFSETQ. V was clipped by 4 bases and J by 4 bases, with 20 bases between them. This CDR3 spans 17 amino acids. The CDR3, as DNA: TGCGCCAGCAGCCCGTCTTTCGGGGGCGAGGGCACCGGGGAGCTGTTTTTT. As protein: CASSPSFGGEGTGELFF.

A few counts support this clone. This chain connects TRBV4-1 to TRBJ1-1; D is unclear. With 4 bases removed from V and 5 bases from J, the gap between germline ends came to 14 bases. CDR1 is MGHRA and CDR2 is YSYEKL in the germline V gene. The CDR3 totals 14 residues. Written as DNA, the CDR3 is TGCGCCAGCAGCCCCGGCGCGTGGAGTACTGAAGCTTTCTTT. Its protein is CASSPGAWSTEAFF.

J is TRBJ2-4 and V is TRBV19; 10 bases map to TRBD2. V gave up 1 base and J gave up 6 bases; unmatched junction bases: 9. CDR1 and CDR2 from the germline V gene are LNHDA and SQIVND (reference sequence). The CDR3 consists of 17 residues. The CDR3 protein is CASSIGPSGSGGNIQYF. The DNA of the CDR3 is TGTGCCAGTAGTATAGGTCCTAGCGGGAGCGGGGGAAACATTCAGTACTTC.

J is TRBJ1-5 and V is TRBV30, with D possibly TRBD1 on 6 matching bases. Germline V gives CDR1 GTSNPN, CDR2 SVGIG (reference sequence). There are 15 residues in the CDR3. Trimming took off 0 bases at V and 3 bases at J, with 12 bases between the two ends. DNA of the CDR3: TGTGCCTGGAGTGTACCAGGACAGTACAATCAGCCCCAGCATTTT. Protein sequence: CAWSVPGQYNQPQHF.

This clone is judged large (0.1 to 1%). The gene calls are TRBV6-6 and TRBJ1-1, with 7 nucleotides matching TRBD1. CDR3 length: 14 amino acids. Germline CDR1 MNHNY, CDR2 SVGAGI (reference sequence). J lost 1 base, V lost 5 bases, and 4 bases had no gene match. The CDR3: CASSPTGANTEAFF. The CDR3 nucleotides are TGTGCCAGCAGTCCTACAGGGGCGAACACTGAAGCTTTCTTT.

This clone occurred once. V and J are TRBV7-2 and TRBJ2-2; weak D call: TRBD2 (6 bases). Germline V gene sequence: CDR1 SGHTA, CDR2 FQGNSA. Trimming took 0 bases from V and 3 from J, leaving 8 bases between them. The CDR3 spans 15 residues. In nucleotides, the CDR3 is TGTGCCAGCAGCTTAGCCGGGAGCTACACCGGGGAGCTGTTTTTT. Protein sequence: CASSLAGSYTGELFF.

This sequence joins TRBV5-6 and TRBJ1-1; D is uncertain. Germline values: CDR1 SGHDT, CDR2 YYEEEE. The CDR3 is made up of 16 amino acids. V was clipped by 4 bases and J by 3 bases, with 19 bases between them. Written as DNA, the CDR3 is TGTGCCAGCAGCAATCATTACAGCAATTGGGACACTGAAGCTTTCTTT. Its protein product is CASSNHYSNWDTEAFF. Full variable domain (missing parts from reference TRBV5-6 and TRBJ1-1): DAGVTQSPTHLIKTRGQQVTLRCSPKSGHDTVSWYQQALGQGPQFIFQYYEEEERQRGNFPDRFSGHQFPNYSSELNVNALLLGDSALYLCASSNHYSNWDTEAFFGQGTRLTVV.

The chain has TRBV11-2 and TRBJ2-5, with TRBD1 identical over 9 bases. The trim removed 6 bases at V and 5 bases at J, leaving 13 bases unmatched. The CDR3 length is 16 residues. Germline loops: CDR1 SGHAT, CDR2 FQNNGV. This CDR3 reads CASSLSTGQGMETQYF. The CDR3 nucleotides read TGTGCCAGCAGTCTCAGTACGGGACAGGGTATGGAGACCCAGTACTTC. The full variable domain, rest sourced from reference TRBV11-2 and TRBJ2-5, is EAGVAQSPRYKIIEKRQSVAFWCNPISGHATLYWYQQILGQGPKLLIQFQNNGVVDDSQLPKDRFSAERLKGVDSTLKIQPAKLEDSAVYLCASSLSTGQGMETQYFGPGTRLLVL.

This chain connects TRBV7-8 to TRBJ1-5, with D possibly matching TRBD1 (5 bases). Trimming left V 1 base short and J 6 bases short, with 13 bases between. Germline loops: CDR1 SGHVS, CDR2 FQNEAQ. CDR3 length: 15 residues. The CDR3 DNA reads TGTGCCAGCAGCTTAGAGGGGCCCGCGGGTCAGCCCCAGCATTTT. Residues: CASSLEGPAGQPQHF.

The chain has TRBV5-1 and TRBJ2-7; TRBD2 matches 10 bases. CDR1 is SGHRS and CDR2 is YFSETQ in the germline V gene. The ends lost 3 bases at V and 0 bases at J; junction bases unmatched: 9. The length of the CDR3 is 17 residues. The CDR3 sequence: CASSSYPGTSVSYEQYF. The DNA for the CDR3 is TGCGCCAGCAGCTCTTACCCCGGGACTAGCGTCTCCTACGAGCAGTACTTC.

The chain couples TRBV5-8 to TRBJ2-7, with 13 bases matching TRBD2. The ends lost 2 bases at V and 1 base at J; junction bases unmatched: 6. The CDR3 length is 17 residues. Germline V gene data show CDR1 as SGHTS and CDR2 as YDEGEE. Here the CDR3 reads CASSFTGTSGTSYEQYF. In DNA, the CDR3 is TGTGCCAGCAGCTTTACCGGGACTAGCGGGACTTCCTACGAGCAGTACTTC.

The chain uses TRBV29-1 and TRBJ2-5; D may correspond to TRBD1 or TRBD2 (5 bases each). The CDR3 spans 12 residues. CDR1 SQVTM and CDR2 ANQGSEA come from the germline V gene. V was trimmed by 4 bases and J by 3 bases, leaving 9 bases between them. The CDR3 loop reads CSVVGAKETQYF. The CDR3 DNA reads TGCAGCGTTGTCGGGGCAAAAGAGACCCAGTACTTC.

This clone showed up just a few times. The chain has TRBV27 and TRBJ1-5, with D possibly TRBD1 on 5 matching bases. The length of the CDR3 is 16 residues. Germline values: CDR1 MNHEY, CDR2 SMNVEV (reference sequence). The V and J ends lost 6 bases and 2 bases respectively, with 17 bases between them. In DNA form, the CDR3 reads TGTGCCAGCAGCCCCAACGGGGGAGTAGGCAATCAGCCCCAGCATTTT. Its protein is CASSPNGGVGNQPQHF.

CDR3 protein: CATSGGRDSSYEQYF. DNA for the CDR3: TGTGCCACCAGCGGTGGCCGGGACAGCTCCTACGAGCAGTACTTC. This chain joins TRBV15 and TRBJ2-7; 7 nucleotides agree with TRBD1. The CDR3 has 15 amino acids. Germline V gives CDR1 LNHNV, CDR2 YYDKDF (reference sequence). With V trimmed by 5 bases and J by 0 bases, 7 bases remained unmatched.

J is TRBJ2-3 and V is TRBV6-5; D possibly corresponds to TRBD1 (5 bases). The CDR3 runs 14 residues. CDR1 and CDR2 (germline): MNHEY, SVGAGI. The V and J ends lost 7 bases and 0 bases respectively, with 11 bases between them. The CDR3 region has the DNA TGTGCCAGCACCCCGACAGCTAGCACAGATACGCAGTATTTT. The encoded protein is CASTPTASTDTQYF.

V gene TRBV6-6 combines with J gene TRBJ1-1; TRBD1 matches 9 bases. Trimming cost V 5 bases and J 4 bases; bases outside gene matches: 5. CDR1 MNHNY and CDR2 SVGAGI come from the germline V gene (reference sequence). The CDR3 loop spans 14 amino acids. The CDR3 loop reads CASSPTGGSTEAFF. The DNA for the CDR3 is TGTGCCAGCAGTCCGACAGGGGGTAGCACTGAAGCTTTCTTT.

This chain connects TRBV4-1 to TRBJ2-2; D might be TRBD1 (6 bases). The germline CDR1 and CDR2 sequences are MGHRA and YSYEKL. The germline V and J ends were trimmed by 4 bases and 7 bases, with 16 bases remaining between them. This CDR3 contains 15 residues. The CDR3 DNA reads TGCGCCAGCAGCCGGCAAGGGGGAAAGGTCGGGGAGCTGTTTTTT. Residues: CASSRQGGKVGELFF.

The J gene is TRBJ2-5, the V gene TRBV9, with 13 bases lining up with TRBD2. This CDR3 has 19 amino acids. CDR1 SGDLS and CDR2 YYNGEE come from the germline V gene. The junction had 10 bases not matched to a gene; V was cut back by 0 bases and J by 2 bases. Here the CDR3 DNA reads TGTGCCAGCAGCGTAGAGGCAGGACTAGCGGGAGTGTATCAAGAGACCCAGTACTTC. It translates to CASSVEAGLAGVYQETQYF.

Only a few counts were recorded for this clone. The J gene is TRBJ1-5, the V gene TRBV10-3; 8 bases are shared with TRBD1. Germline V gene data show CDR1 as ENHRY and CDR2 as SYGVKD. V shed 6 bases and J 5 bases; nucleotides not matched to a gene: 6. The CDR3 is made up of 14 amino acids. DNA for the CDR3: TGTGCCATCAGCTTGACAGGGGATGATCAGCCCCAGCATTTT. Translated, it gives CAISLTGDDQPQHF.

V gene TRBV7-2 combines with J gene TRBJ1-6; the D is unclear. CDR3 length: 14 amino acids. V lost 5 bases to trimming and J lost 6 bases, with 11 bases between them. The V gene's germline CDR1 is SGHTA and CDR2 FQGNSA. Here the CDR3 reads CASSPTRTNSPLHF. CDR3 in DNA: TGTGCCAGCAGCCCCACACGGACTAATTCACCCCTCCACTTT. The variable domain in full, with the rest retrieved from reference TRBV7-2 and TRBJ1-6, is GAGVSQSPSNKVTEKGKDVELRCDPISGHTALYWYRQSLGQGLEFLIYFQGNSAPDKSGLPSDRFSAERTGGSVSTLTIQRTQQEDSAVYLCASSPTRTNSPLHFGNGTRLTVT.

The CDR3 nucleotides read TGTGCCAGTAGTATCAGGGAAATGAACACTGAAGCTTTCTTT. It specifies CASSIREMNTEAFF. This chain uses TRBV19 with TRBJ1-1, with D possibly being TRBD1 (5 bases). V was pared by 3 bases and J by 0 bases, with 8 bases between. Per the germline V gene, CDR1 is LNHDA and CDR2 is SQIVND (reference sequence). This CDR3 is built from 14 residues.

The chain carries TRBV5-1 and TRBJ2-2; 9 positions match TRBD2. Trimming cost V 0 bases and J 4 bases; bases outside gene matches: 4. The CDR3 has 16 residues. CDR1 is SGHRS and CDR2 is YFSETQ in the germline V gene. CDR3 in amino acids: CASSLAQREVTGELFF. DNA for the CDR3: TGCGCCAGCAGCTTGGCCCAGCGGGAGGTCACCGGGGAGCTGTTTTTT.

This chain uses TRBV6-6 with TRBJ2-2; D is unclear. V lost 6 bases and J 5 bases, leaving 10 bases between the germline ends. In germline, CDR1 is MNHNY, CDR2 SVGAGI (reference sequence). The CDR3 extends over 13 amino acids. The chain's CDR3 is CASRIRPTGELFF. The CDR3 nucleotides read TGTGCCAGCAGAATACGACCAACCGGGGAGCTGTTTTTT.

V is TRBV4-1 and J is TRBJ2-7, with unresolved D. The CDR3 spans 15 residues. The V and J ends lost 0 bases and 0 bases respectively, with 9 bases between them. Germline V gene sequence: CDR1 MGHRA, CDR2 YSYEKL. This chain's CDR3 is CASSQDLADSYEQYF. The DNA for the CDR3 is TGCGCCAGCAGCCAAGATCTGGCAGACTCCTACGAGCAGTACTTC.

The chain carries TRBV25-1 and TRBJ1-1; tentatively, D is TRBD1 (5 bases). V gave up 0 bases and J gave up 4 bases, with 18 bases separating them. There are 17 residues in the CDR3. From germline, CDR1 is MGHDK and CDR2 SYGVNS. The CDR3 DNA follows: TGTGCCAGCAGTGAATACGCGGCAACCCCCGGGGGCACTGAAGCTTTCTTT. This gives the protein CASSEYAATPGGTEAFF.